The 24 T cell receptor beta chains below were found in one sample sequenced in a study of cytomegalovirus exposure and HLA in healthy donors. PCR amplification relied on 60 Vbeta primers (plus 13 Jbeta primers). The table came from immunoSEQ multiplex PCR; TCRdb's copy has only in-frame clones and leaves some out. The sample lists more than 110,000 clones; more than 70% were seen once. The sample consisted of PBMCs. The receptors stem from a man between 45 and 60 years old in good health and CMV-seronegative.

This chain uses TRBV27 with TRBJ2-7; 8 bases align to TRBD1. The CDR3 loop spans 14 amino acids. Per germline, CDR1 MNHEY and CDR2 SMNVEV (reference sequence). V trimming: 5 bases; J trimming: 5 bases; junction bases outside the gene matches: 8. CDR3 DNA: TGTGCCAGCAGTCCTTTGGACAGGGCAAACGAGCAGTACTTC. Translation gives CASSPLDRANEQYF.

The chain links TRBV18 to TRBJ2-1, with 8 bases that match TRBD1. J lost 4 bases, V lost 3 bases, and 26 bases had no gene match. The CDR3 is 22 amino acids. CDR1 is KGHSH, CDR2 LQKENI, per germline. The CDR3 DNA sequence: TGTGCCAGCTCACCCCCCCCAGGACAGGGTCGGACGTATCGGGCAAAATACAATGAGCAGTTCTTC. Translated: CASSPPPGQGRTYRAKYNEQFF.

V gene TRBV9 combines with J gene TRBJ1-2; TRBD1 might be the D (6 bases). Germline CDR1 and CDR2: SGDLS and YYNGEE. This CDR3 spans 13 amino acids. The V end lost 3 bases, the J end lost 8 bases, and 14 bases lay between the germline ends. The CDR3 region is CASSETTGSGYTF. CDR3 in DNA: TGTGCCAGCAGCGAAACTACAGGGTCCGGCTACACCTTC.

The V call is TRBV11-3, the J call TRBJ1-2; 9 bases are a match to TRBD1. Germline trimming cut 6 bases from V and 8 bases from J; bases unmatched to any gene: 10. Germline V lookup: CDR1 SGHNT, CDR2 YENEEA. CDR3 length: 14 amino acids. The DNA for the CDR3 is TGTGCCAGCAGTAGGGACAGGGTAGGGAGAGGCTACACCTTC. Amino acids: CASSRDRVGRGYTF.

The V and J genes are TRBV29-1 and TRBJ2-1, with 7 bases aligning to TRBD1. The ends lost 7 bases at V and 3 bases at J; junction bases unmatched: 9. The CDR3 is made up of 14 amino acids. In germline, CDR1 is SQVTM, CDR2 ANQGSEA. DNA of the CDR3: TGCAGCGCTATTAAGGGACAGCTCTACAATGAGCAGTTCTTC. Its protein product is CSAIKGQLYNEQFF.

The genes are TRBV5-1 and TRBJ1-1, with TRBD1 as a possible D gene (5 bases). This CDR3 contains 15 residues. V shed 9 bases and J shed 4 bases, with 22 bases lying between them. CDR1 and CDR2 from the germline V gene are SGHRS and YFSETQ. This CDR3 is CATTPGLGELTEAFF. CDR3 sequence (DNA): TGCGCCACCACGCCAGGGCTCGGAGAACTCACTGAAGCTTTCTTT.

The CDR3 reads CASSLDGTGDEQYF. In DNA form, the CDR3 reads TGTGCCAGCAGCTTAGACGGGACAGGGGACGAGCAGTACTTC. The rearrangement links TRBV11-2 to TRBJ2-7; TRBD1 agrees at 10 bases. CDR3 length: 14 amino acids. Germline trimming cut 0 bases from V and 5 bases from J; bases unmatched to any gene: 1. Germline V gives CDR1 SGHAT, CDR2 FQNNGV. Drawing the rest from reference TRBV11-2 and TRBJ2-7, the complete variable domain is EAGVAQSPRYKIIEKRQSVAFWCNPISGHATLYWYQQILGQGPKLLIQFQNNGVVDDSQLPKDRFSAERLKGVDSTLKIQPAKLEDSAVYLCASSLDGTGDEQYFGPGTRLTVT.

This chain uses TRBV6-5 with TRBJ2-5, with TRBD2 matching over 9 bases. CDR1 MNHEY and CDR2 SVGAGI come from the germline V gene. After removal of 0 bases from V and 5 bases from J, the junction contained 7 bases not matched to a gene. The CDR3 runs 16 residues. CDR3 nucleotides: TGTGCCAGCAGTTACTCAAGTAGCGGGAGCTTTGAGACCCAGTACTTC. It codes for CASSYSSSGSFETQYF.

This clone was detected only once. The junction shows a germline mismatch at one end, possibly a read error. The chain has TRBV2 and TRBJ1-1; D uncertain. The germline V gene has CDR1 SNHLY and CDR2 FYNNEI. This CDR3 has 14 residues. This CDR3 reads CASGREILNPEAFF. In DNA form, the CDR3 reads TGTGCCAGCGGCCGGGAGATCTTGAACCCTGAAGCTTTCTTT.

This clone has a handful of counts. This chain uses TRBV5-1 with TRBJ1-6, with D perhaps TRBD1 (6 bases). CDR3 length: 18 residues. Trimming left V 2 bases short and J 0 bases short, with 15 bases between. Germline V gene sequence: CDR1 SGHRS, CDR2 YFSETQ. CDR3 protein: CASSFNMRGSSYNSPLHF. The CDR3 nucleotides read TGCGCCAGCAGCTTCAATATGAGGGGGAGCTCCTATAATTCACCCCTCCACTTT.

This chain joins TRBV10-3 and TRBJ2-7; 9 bases line up with TRBD1. The CDR3 runs to 14 residues. Germline CDR1 is ENHRY and CDR2 is SYGVKD. Trimming removed 2 bases from V and 3 bases from J; junction bases left unmatched: 2. Here the CDR3 reads CAISERGQGYEQYF. CDR3 sequence (DNA): TGTGCCATCAGTGAGCGGGGACAGGGCTACGAGCAGTACTTC.

This chain links TRBV7-2 with TRBJ1-1, with D unclear. This CDR3 is built from 16 residues. The germline CDR1 and CDR2 sequences are SGHTA and FQGNSA. The V gene lost 5 bases and the J gene lost 0 bases, with 16 bases spanning the gap. The DNA of the CDR3 is TGTGCCAGCAGCCTCCCATGGTCGGGGATGAACACTGAAGCTTTCTTT. It specifies CASSLPWSGMNTEAFF.

The chain carries TRBV5-4 and TRBJ2-7; D is undetermined. The length of the CDR3 is 13 residues. Germline assignment: CDR1 SGHNT and CDR2 YYREEE (reference sequence). Trimming took off 4 bases at V and 5 bases at J, with 13 bases between the two ends. CDR3 residues: CASSPVFAHEQYF. The CDR3 DNA is TGTGCCAGCAGCCCGGTTTTTGCCCACGAGCAGTACTTC.

The chain employs TRBV19 and TRBJ1-1; 8 bases are a match to TRBD1. This CDR3 is built from 15 residues. The germline CDR1 and CDR2 sequences are LNHDA and SQIVND (reference sequence). Trimming cost V 3 bases and J 4 bases; bases outside gene matches: 7. The CDR3 reads CASSIPQGAGTEAFF. The CDR3 nucleotides are TGTGCCAGTAGTATCCCGCAGGGGGCGGGCACTGAAGCTTTCTTT.

The chain joins TRBV14 to TRBJ2-7, with D unresolved. Trimming removed 0 bases from V and 6 bases from J, with 9 bases in between. From germline, CDR1 is SGHDN and CDR2 FVKESK. CDR3 length: 13 amino acids. The CDR3 nucleotides are TGTGCCAGCAGCCAAGACCTTGCCAGCGAGCAGTACTTC. Amino acids: CASSQDLASEQYF.

The rearrangement uses TRBV27 and TRBJ2-4; TRBD1 aligns across 9 bases. This CDR3 comprises 15 residues. V lost 4 bases to trimming and J lost 9 bases; unmatched junction nucleotides: 10. Germline CDR1 reads MNHEY; CDR2 reads SMNVEV (reference sequence). CDR3 coding DNA: TGTGCCAGCAGTTCCCTGACAGGGGGAAAGAGCATTCAGTACTTC. Translation gives CASSSLTGGKSIQYF.

The chain joins TRBV18 to TRBJ2-1; 9 bases match TRBD1. V shed 6 bases, J shed 6 bases, and the junction held 9 bases outside the gene matches. The CDR3 loop spans 15 amino acids. Looked up from germline, CDR1 is KGHSH and CDR2 is LQKENI. CDR3 amino acids: CASSSRDRVSNEQFF. As DNA, the CDR3 is TGTGCCAGCTCGTCCCGGGACAGGGTCAGCAATGAGCAGTTCTTC.

V is TRBV27 and J is TRBJ1-1; D unclear. The CDR3 length is 13 residues. Looked up from germline, CDR1 is MNHEY and CDR2 is SMNVEV (reference sequence). V shed 4 bases and J shed 7 bases, with 13 bases lying between them. The CDR3 loop is CASSSQAYFEAFF. Here the CDR3 DNA reads TGTGCCAGCAGTTCTCAGGCGTATTTTGAAGCTTTCTTT.

The chain is built from TRBV5-1 and TRBJ1-5; 7 bases are a match to TRBD1. The germline V gene encodes CDR1 SGHRS and CDR2 YFSETQ. The CDR3 is made up of 15 amino acids. V shed 5 bases, J shed 3 bases, and the junction held 8 bases outside the gene matches. In DNA form, the CDR3 reads TGCGCCAGCAGTTCCACAGGGGACCCCAATCAGCCCCAGCATTTT. Protein product: CASSSTGDPNQPQHF.

The rearrangement uses TRBV21-1 and TRBJ1-4; the table's TRBD1 call for D was not verified on the DNA. TRBV21-1 is shown as a pseudogene. The CDR3 loop spans 15 amino acids. This CDR3 is CASSNRTATNEKLFF. The CDR3, as DNA: TGTGCCAGCAGCAATAGGACAGCAACTAATGAAAAACTGTTTTTT.

The chain has TRBV27 and TRBJ1-1, with a weak D call TRBD1 (6 bases). This CDR3 has 17 residues. V gave up 5 bases and J gave up 0 bases, with 19 bases separating them. Germline V gene lookup returns CDR1 MNHEY and CDR2 SMNVEV (reference sequence). The DNA for the CDR3 is TGTGCCAGCAGTCCACTAATCTCACAGGGCATGAACACTGAAGCTTTCTTT. It is translated as CASSPLISQGMNTEAFF.

This sequence joins TRBV5-4 and TRBJ2-5; 9 bases match TRBD1. V trimming: 7 bases; J trimming: 2 bases; junction bases outside the gene matches: 9. This CDR3 spans 15 amino acids. Germline V lookup: CDR1 SGHNT, CDR2 YYREEE (reference sequence). CDR3 sequence reads: CASQQGALGQETQYF. The CDR3 DNA sequence: TGTGCCAGCCAACAGGGGGCTTTGGGTCAAGAGACCCAGTACTTC. Based on the CDR3 plus reference TRBV5-4 and TRBJ2-5, the full variable domain is ETGVTQSPTHLIKTRGQQVTLRCSSQSGHNTVSWYQQALGQGPQFIFQYYREEENGRGNFPPRFSGLQFPNYSSELNVNALELDDSALYLCASQQGALGQETQYFGPGTRLLVL.

This clone was detected once. The rearrangement links TRBV12-5 to TRBJ2-1; D might be TRBD1 (5 bases). V dropped 1 base and J dropped 7 bases, with 11 bases sitting between them. The CDR3 length is 14 residues. The germline V gene encodes CDR1 LGHNT and CDR2 FRNRAP. CDR3 DNA: TGTGCTAGTGGTTTGGGTACAGGCGGTAATGAGCAGTTCTTC. Translation: CASGLGTGGNEQFF. Full variable domain (outside the CDR3, taken from reference TRBV12-5 and TRBJ2-1): DARVTQTPRHKVTEMGQEVTMRCQPILGHNTVFWYRQTMMQGLELLAYFRNRAPLDDSGMPKDRFSAEMPDATLATLKIQPSEPRDSAVYFCASGLGTGGNEQFFGPGTRLTVL.

The gene calls are TRBV20-1 and TRBJ2-3, with D uncertain. The germline gives CDR1 DFQATT, CDR2 SNEGSKA (reference sequence). Trimming pared 3 bases from V and 6 bases from J, leaving 4 bases between. This CDR3 comprises 10 residues. The CDR3 loop reads CSASMDTQYF. CDR3 coding DNA: TGCAGTGCTAGTATGGATACGCAGTATTTT.